Below, 9 T cell receptor beta chains from the same sample are listed, as sequenced in a study of T-cell reconstitution after alpha-beta-depleted transplantation in children (dated by TCRdb to the mid-2010s). The treatment or condition label here, explained by the study, means: allogeneic hematopoietic cell transplantation with graft depleted of TCRalphabeta T cells and CD19 B cells. Library method: PCR. Sequenced using an Illumina HiSeq 2500. TCR library preparation used molecular barcoding, with unique molecular identifiers applied to normalize quantification of the TCRbeta repertoire. The public reads were run again by TCRdb, first through fastp at Q25 and then through MiXCR, and only productive beta chains were kept. Rows are combined by CDR3 protein, so each entry shows the most common genes and DNA. This sample has over 90,000 distinct CDR3 sequences in its table, and over 6% of those were observed once. Of the sample, about a sixth falls within the top ten clones.

The sequenced sample was PBMCs, obtained before TCRalphabeta/CD19-depleted stem cell transplant. The receptors were gathered from a boy aged 2 to 10 with acute lymphoblastic leukemia, due to receive a stem cell transplant.

Ten or more counts support this clonotype. The gene calls are TRBV20-1 and TRBJ2-7, with TRBD1 matching 9 bases. After removal of 1 base from V and 5 bases from J, the junction contained 3 bases not matched to a gene. The CDR3 consists of 13 residues. CDR1 is DFQATT and CDR2 is SNEGSKA in the germline V gene (reference sequence). CDR3: CSARVTGGHEQYF. The CDR3 region has the DNA TGCAGTGCTAGAGTCACAGGGGGCCACGAGCAGTACTTC.

The sample holds many counts of this clonotype. The V and J genes are TRBV20-1 and TRBJ1-5, with D perhaps TRBD1 (5 bases). Trimming took 6 bases from V and 6 from J, leaving 24 bases between them. The germline CDR1 and CDR2 sequences are DFQATT and SNEGSKA (reference sequence). The CDR3 covers 16 residues. In nucleotides, the CDR3 is TGCAGTGCCCTCGTGGACACCTCATTAATCAGTCAGCCCCAGCATTTT. It codes for CSALVDTSLISQPQHF.

The rearrangement links TRBV6-1 to TRBJ2-1; 11 bases agree with TRBD2. V dropped 2 bases and J dropped 9; count of bases not matched to a gene: 6. The CDR3 has 15 residues. CDR1 is MNHNS and CDR2 is SASEGT in the germline V gene. The CDR3 reads CASSETSGGFGEQFF. The CDR3 region has the DNA TGTGCCAGCAGTGAAACTAGCGGGGGTTTTGGTGAGCAGTTCTTC.

The genes are TRBV29-1 and TRBJ1-2, with 8 bases matching TRBD1. The CDR3 runs to 16 residues. Germline CDR1 is SQVTM and CDR2 is ANQGSEA. With V trimmed by 6 bases and J by 7 bases, 19 bases remained unmatched. CDR3 protein: CSVGPQYLDREGGYTF. The CDR3 nucleotides read TGCAGCGTGGGGCCCCAATACCTGGACAGGGAAGGTGGCTACACCTTC.

This clonotype was seen repeatedly, ten times or more. The gene calls are TRBV5-5 and TRBJ2-1; a possible D gene is TRBD1 (5 bases). The CDR3 has 15 residues. The germline V gene has CDR1 SGHKS and CDR2 YYEKEE (reference sequence). Deletions cut 0 bases from V and 0 bases from J, with 7 bases between. CDR3 in amino acids: CASSLEGYSYNEQFF. In DNA form, the CDR3 reads TGTGCCAGCAGCTTGGAGGGGTACTCCTACAATGAGCAGTTCTTC. The full variable domain, with the rest looked up from reference TRBV5-5 and TRBJ2-1, is DAGVTQSPTHLIKTRGQQVTLRCSPISGHKSVSWYQQVLGQGPQFIFQYYEKEERGRGNFPDRFSARQFPNYSSELNVNALLLGDSALYLCASSLEGYSYNEQFFGPGTRLTVL.

The rearrangement uses TRBV20-1 and TRBJ1-2; 7 bases agree with TRBD1. The V gene's germline CDR1 is DFQATT and CDR2 SNEGSKA (reference sequence). The CDR3 is 15 amino acids. V was pared by 1 base and J by 4 bases, with 9 bases of the junction left unmatched. The CDR3 loop is CSARGRTGGAYGYTF. For the CDR3, the DNA is TGCAGTGCTAGAGGGAGGACAGGTGGGGCCTATGGCTACACCTTC.

This clonotype was observed many times. This chain connects TRBV4-2 to TRBJ2-1; D is perhaps TRBD1 or TRBD2 (6 bases each). This CDR3 region has 16 residues. The germline V gene has CDR1 LGHNA and CDR2 YNFKEQ. V shed 0 bases and J shed 3 bases, with 12 bases lying between them. CDR3 residues: CASSQDMEGVYNEQFF. Here the CDR3 DNA reads TGTGCCAGCAGCCAAGACATGGAGGGGGTCTACAATGAGCAGTTCTTC.

The V gene is TRBV28, the J gene TRBJ1-4; 8 nucleotides align to TRBD1. Looked up from germline, CDR1 is MDHEN and CDR2 is SYDVKM. The CDR3 contains 13 residues. The V segment lost 6 bases and the J segment 8 bases; nucleotides outside the gene matches: 5. CDR3 nucleotides: TGTGCCAGCAGCCTTCCAGGGGGCGAAAAACTGTTTTTT. This encodes CASSLPGGEKLFF. Drawing the rest from reference TRBV28 and TRBJ1-4, the complete variable domain is DVKVTQSSRYLVKRTGEKVFLECVQDMDHENMFWYRQDPGLGLRLIYFSYDVKMKEKGDIPEGYSVSREKKERFSLILESASTNQTSMYLCASSLPGGEKLFFGSGTQLSVL.

The rearrangement uses TRBV7-8 and TRBJ2-7; possibly TRBD1 for D (5 bases). Between the trimmed V and J ends, which lost 5 bases and 5 bases, there was a span of 19 bases. CDR1 and CDR2 from the germline V gene are SGHVS and FQNEAQ. This CDR3 comprises 15 residues. The CDR3 protein is CASSPREPSLDEQYF. CDR3 DNA: TGTGCCAGCAGCCCCAGGGAACCCTCCCTTGACGAGCAGTACTTC.